This T cell receptor (beta chain) comes out of a study of T cell repertoires in cytomegalovirus infection. Across the study: Signatures in public TCR beta sequences pointed to both CMV infection and matching HLA type. Study results and limitations: What dominated the ex vivo response were HLA-C-restricted CMV-specific TCR beta clonotypes.

This CDR3 spans 15 amino acids. Trimming stripped 4 bases from V and 8 bases from J, with 18 bases between. Germline V gene data show CDR1 as MNHNS and CDR2 as SASEGT. One entry per CDR3 protein results from TCRdb running MiXCR on the reads. The sample lists under 850,000 distinct CDR3 sequences, 33% seen once, with roughly 18% in the top ten. Points on this clonotype: Its specificity is not known.

The receptor's source is a human donor in good health (CMV status not recorded). Some clones in this sample may be carry-over from other donors' samples. The chain uses TRBV6-1 and TRBJ2-4; possibly TRBD1 or TRBD2 for D (6 bases each). The specimen comprised cultured PBMCs, sampled from culture after CMV antigen stimulation. The CDR3 coding sequence is TGTGCCAGCAGTGCGTGGGACATCGGAGGGGACATTCAGTACTTC. Its protein product is CASSAWDIGGDIQYF.